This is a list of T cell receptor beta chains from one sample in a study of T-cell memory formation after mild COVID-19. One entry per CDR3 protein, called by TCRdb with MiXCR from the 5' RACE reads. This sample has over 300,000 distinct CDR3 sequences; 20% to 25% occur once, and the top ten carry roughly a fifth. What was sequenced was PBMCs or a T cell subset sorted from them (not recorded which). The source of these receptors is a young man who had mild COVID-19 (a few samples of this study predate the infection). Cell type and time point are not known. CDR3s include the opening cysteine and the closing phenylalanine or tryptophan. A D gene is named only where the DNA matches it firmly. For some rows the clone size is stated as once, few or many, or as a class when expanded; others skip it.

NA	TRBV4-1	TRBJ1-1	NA	CASSLDKTGNTEAFF	TGCGCCAGCAGCCTAGATAAGACTGGGAACACTGAAGCTTTCTTT
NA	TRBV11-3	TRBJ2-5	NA	CASSFGRETETQYF	TGTGCCAGCAGCTTTGGACGGGAGACAGAGACCCAGTACTTC
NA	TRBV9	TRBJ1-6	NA	CASSVAGGAGYLHF	TGTGCCAGCAGCGTAGCGGGGGGCGCGGGCTACCTCCACTTT
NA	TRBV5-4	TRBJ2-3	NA	CATLGTPSTDTQYF	TGTGCCACCTTGGGGACACCAAGCACAGATACGCAGTATTTT
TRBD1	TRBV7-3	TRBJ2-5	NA	CASSLDRGTQYF	TGTGCCAGCAGCCTCGACAGGGGGACCCAGTACTTC
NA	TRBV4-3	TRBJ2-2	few	CASSRGMEGLDTGELFF	TGCGCCAGCAGCCGGGGGATGGAAGGACTGGACACCGGGGAGCTGTTTTTT
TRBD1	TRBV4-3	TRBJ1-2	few	CASSQAGQGPYGYTF	TGCGCCAGCAGCCAAGCAGGACAGGGGCCCTATGGCTACACCTTC
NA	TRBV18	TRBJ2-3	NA	CASSPRDETQYF	TGTGCCAGCTCACCACGGGACGAGACGCAGTATTTT
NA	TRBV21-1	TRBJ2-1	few	CASSARTSGGANNEQFF	TGTGCCAGCAGCGCCCGGACTAGCGGGGGGGCTAACAATGAGCAGTTCTTC
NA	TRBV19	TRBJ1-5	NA	CASMYIGRAQPQHF	TGTGCCAGTATGTATATAGGTCGGGCCCAGCCCCAGCATTTT
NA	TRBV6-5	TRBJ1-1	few	CASSYKVQLETFF	TGTGCCAGCAGTTACAAAGTGCAGCTTGAAACTTTCTTT
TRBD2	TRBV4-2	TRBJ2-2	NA	CASSQLASGGPFANTGELFF	TGTGCCAGCAGCCAGTTGGCTAGCGGGGGGCCGTTCGCGAACACCGGGGAGCTGTTTTTT
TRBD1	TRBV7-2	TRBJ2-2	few	CASSSRPNRGPTGELFF	TGTGCCAGCAGCTCGCGGCCCAACAGGGGGCCCACCGGGGAGCTGTTTTTT
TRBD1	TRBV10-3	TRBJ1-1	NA	CAMRTGTGNTEAFF	TGTGCCATGCGGACAGGGACGGGGAACACTGAAGCTTTCTTT
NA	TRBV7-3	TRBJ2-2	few	CASSLGTSVTGELFF	TGTGCCAGCAGCTTAGGGACAAGTGTCACCGGGGAGCTGTTTTTT
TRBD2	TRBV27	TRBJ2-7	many	CATTAGGPSGYEEQYF	TGTGCCACCACGGCGGGGGGGCCCAGCGGTTACGAAGAGCAGTACTTC
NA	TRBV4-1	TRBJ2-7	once	CASSQEWGAGTYEQYF	TGCGCCAGCAGCCAAGAATGGGGGGCAGGTACCTACGAGCAGTACTTC
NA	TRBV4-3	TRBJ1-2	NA	CASSQERAQGPYNYGYTF	TGCGCCAGCAGCCAAGAACGGGCGCAGGGACCATATAACTATGGCTACACCTTC
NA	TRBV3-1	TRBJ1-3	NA	CASTPWTGPSGNTIYF	TGTGCCAGCACCCCGTGGACGGGCCCCTCTGGAAACACCATATATTTT
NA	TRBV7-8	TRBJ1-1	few	CASSTQGTGNTEAFF	TGTGCCAGCAGCACCCAGGGAACAGGGAACACTGAAGCTTTCTTT
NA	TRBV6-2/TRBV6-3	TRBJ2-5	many	CASSTPREQETQYF	TGTGCCAGCAGCACCCCCCGGGAGCAAGAGACCCAGTACTTC
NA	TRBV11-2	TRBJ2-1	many	CASSLAGNEQFF	TGTGCCAGCAGCTTAGCCGGTAACGAGCAGTTCTTC
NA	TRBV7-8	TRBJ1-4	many	CASSLGGRGAEKLFF	TGTGCCAGCAGCCTAGGTGGGCGCGGCGCTGAAAAACTGTTTTTT
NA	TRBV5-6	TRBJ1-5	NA	CASSLNRKTGNQPQHF	TGTGCCAGCAGCTTGAATAGAAAAACAGGGAATCAGCCCCAGCATTTT
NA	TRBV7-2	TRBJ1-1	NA	CASSIPPTANTEAFF	TGTGCCAGCAGTATACCTCCCACAGCGAACACTGAAGCTTTCTTT